These 22 T cell receptor beta chains originate from one sample sequenced in a study of shared clonotypes between healthy human individuals. This table comes from immunoSEQ multiplex PCR, and its TCRdb copy is limited to in-frame clones, with some not included. The sample holds millions of clones, around 90% seen once. Sequencing input: naive CD4+ T cells sorted from blood. Stated subset: CD45RA+ positively selected. These receptors were obtained from a man in his late teens or twenties in good health.

V is TRBV19 and J is TRBJ1-2; 7 bases line up with TRBD1. Unmatched junction bases numbered 6, after V lost 4 bases and J lost 4 bases. Germline V gene data show CDR1 as LNHDA and CDR2 as SQIVND (reference sequence). The CDR3 is made up of 14 amino acids. CDR3 protein: CASSTPGQFYGYTF. CDR3 sequence (DNA): TGTGCCAGTAGTACCCCGGGACAGTTCTATGGCTACACCTTC.

This clone was counted once. The rearrangement links TRBV19 to TRBJ2-6; no reliable D call. Germline assignment: CDR1 LNHDA and CDR2 SQIVND (reference sequence). Trimming left V 5 bases short and J 5 bases short, with 13 bases between. The CDR3 totals 15 residues. CDR3 in DNA: TGTGCCAGTAGTCGGGTGTCAGTTCGGGCCAACGTCCTGACTTTC. Translation gives CASSRVSVRANVLTF.

The genes are TRBV5-6 and TRBJ2-7; 10 nucleotides align to TRBD1. The CDR3 runs 14 residues. Germline V lookup: CDR1 SGHDT, CDR2 YYEEEE. The V gene end was trimmed by 4 bases and the J gene end by 6 bases; junction bases not matched to a gene: 7. The CDR3 nucleotides are TGTGCCAGCAGCCGCCGGGACAGGGGAGGCGAGCAGTACTTC. Translating it yields CASSRRDRGGEQYF.

The rearrangement links TRBV5-8 to TRBJ1-5; TRBD1 is a possible D gene (6 bases). Germline lookup yields CDR1 SGHTS and CDR2 YDEGEE. Trimming removed 4 bases at V and 1 base at J, with 12 bases between. This CDR3 comprises 15 residues. The CDR3 protein is CASSRKGHSNQPQHF. DNA for the CDR3: TGTGCCAGCAGCCGGAAGGGACACAGCAATCAGCCCCAGCATTTT.

The chain joins TRBV30 to TRBJ1-2, with D possibly matching TRBD1 (5 bases). The V gene lost 2 bases and the J gene lost 4 bases, with 23 bases spanning the gap. The germline V gene has CDR1 GTSNPN and CDR2 SVGIG (reference sequence). The CDR3 length is 17 residues. CDR3 sequence reads: CAWSLTGTPGRVYGYTF. The CDR3 DNA follows: TGTGCCTGGAGTTTAACCGGGACCCCGGGGAGGGTCTATGGCTACACCTTC.

There are a few counts of this clone. The chain has TRBV2 and TRBJ1-6; tentative D call: TRBD1 (6 bases). CDR1 and CDR2 (germline): SNHLY, FYNNEI. The CDR3 length is 15 residues. The germline V and J ends were trimmed by 3 bases and 6 bases, with 12 bases remaining between them. CDR3 coding DNA: TGTGCCAGCAGTGAGCGGGGGCTTGGTAATTCACCCCTCCACTTT. It specifies CASSERGLGNSPLHF. Together with reference TRBV2 and TRBJ1-6, the CDR3 gives the full variable domain: EPEVTQTPSHQVTQMGQEVILRCVPISNHLYFYWYRQILGQKVEFLVSFYNNEISEKSEIFDDQFSVERPDGSNFTLKIRSTKLEDSAMYFCASSERGLGNSPLHFGNGTRLTVT.

This chain uses TRBV7-9 with TRBJ2-1; D is unclear. The CDR3 sequence is 12 residues long. Trimming pared 4 bases from V and 8 bases from J, leaving 9 bases between. CDR1 SEHNR and CDR2 FQNEAQ come from the germline V gene (reference sequence). CDR3 nucleotides: TGTGCCAGCAGCTCGTTCTGGCATGAGCAGTTCTTC. Translated, it gives CASSSFWHEQFF. Full variable domain (outside the CDR3, taken from reference TRBV7-9 and TRBJ2-1): DTGVSQNPRHKITKRGQNVTFRCDPISEHNRLYWYRQTLGQGPEFLTYFQNEAQLEKSRLLSDRFSAERPKGSFSTLEIQRTEQGDSAMYLCASSSFWHEQFFGPGTRLTVL.

The CDR3 loop is CASTINEKLFF. CDR3 bases: TGTGCCAGCACGATTAATGAAAAACTGTTTTTT. The rearrangement links TRBV6-1 to TRBJ1-4, with D unresolved. V was cut by 7 bases and J by 4 bases, with 4 bases left in between. CDR1 MNHNS and CDR2 SASEGT come from the germline V gene. CDR3 length: 11 residues.

The chain links TRBV5-1 to TRBJ1-4, with D hard to call. Trimming took 4 bases from V and 5 from J, leaving 12 bases between them. Germline V gene data show CDR1 as SGHRS and CDR2 as YFSETQ. The CDR3 consists of 14 residues. DNA of the CDR3: TGCGCCAGCAGCGTGACCGCAATCAATGAAAAACTGTTTTTT. Encoded protein: CASSVTAINEKLFF.

This chain connects TRBV10-3 to TRBJ2-1, with 9 bases matching TRBD2. The ends lost 0 bases at V and 14 bases at J; junction bases unmatched: 5. This CDR3 has 13 residues. The germline V gene encodes CDR1 ENHRY and CDR2 SYGVKD. The CDR3, as DNA: TGTGCCATCAGTGAGTCCGCGGGAGGGCCGGAGTTCTTC. Its protein is CAISESAGGPEFF.

The chain uses TRBV7-2 and TRBJ2-2, with 7 bases that match TRBD1. The germline CDR1 and CDR2 sequences are SGHTA and FQGNSA. V lost 4 bases, J lost 3 bases, and 2 bases stayed unmatched. The CDR3 consists of 14 residues. This chain's CDR3 is CASSWDSHTGELFF. The CDR3 nucleotides are TGTGCCAGCAGCTGGGACAGCCACACCGGGGAGCTGTTTTTT.

The CDR3 sequence is CASRTGITLAEQYF. The CDR3 DNA is TGTGCCAGCAGGACGGGGATCACTCTGGCCGAGCAGTACTTC. The chain has TRBV2 and TRBJ2-7; tentative D call: TRBD2 (5 bases). The CDR3 totals 14 residues. Trimming cost V 6 bases and J 6 bases, with 18 bases left between them. Germline CDR1 and CDR2: SNHLY and FYNNEI.

The chain has TRBV6-6 and TRBJ2-2, with no clear D. This CDR3 comprises 13 residues. Germline CDR1 and CDR2: MNHNY and SVGAGI (reference sequence). Trimming took 10 bases from V and 1 from J, leaving 10 bases between them. CDR3 bases: TGTGCCACCAATAGGGTGAACACCGGGGAGCTGTTTTTT. Protein sequence: CATNRVNTGELFF.

A single count supports this clone. The chain couples TRBV4-3 to TRBJ2-3, with TRBD2 matching 10 bases. Germline lookup yields CDR1 LGHNA and CDR2 YSLEER. The CDR3 sequence is 16 residues long. The V and J ends lost 1 base and 4 bases, in that order; junction bases with no gene match: 5. CDR3 residues: CASSQALAGVSDTQYF. For the CDR3, the DNA is TGCGCCAGCAGCCAAGCCCTAGCGGGAGTGTCAGATACGCAGTATTTT.

The chain's CDR3 is CASRGSGGGGYTF. DNA for the CDR3: TGTGCCAGCAGGGGTTCCGGGGGCGGTGGCTACACCTTC. This chain uses TRBV6-5 with TRBJ1-2; maybe TRBD1 (6 bases). V lost 6 bases and J lost 7, with 15 bases in between. The CDR3 is 13 amino acids. CDR1 and CDR2 (germline): MNHEY, SVGAGI.

This chain links TRBV5-1 with TRBJ1-2; tentative D call: TRBD1 (6 bases). The germline V gene encodes CDR1 SGHRS and CDR2 YFSETQ. The CDR3 contains 13 residues. V lost 6 bases, J lost 7 bases, and 16 bases lay in between. CDR3 bases: TGCGCCAGCACCCCAATACAGGGTGGTGGCTACACCTTC. Its protein product is CASTPIQGGGYTF.

The chain joins TRBV10-2 to TRBJ2-5; D is undetermined. The V end was cut by 5 bases, the J end by 0 bases, with 19 bases between. Germline V gene data show CDR1 as WSHSY and CDR2 as SAAADI. The CDR3 length is 17 residues. The CDR3 loop is CASSLIAQLFYQETQYF. CDR3 bases: TGCGCCAGCAGTTTAATTGCGCAGCTTTTTTACCAAGAGACCCAGTACTTC.

This chain connects TRBV11-2 to TRBJ2-7; D gene unclear. CDR1 SGHAT and CDR2 FQNNGV come from the germline V gene. The germline V and J ends were trimmed by 1 base and 2 bases, with 12 bases remaining between them. The CDR3 extends over 15 amino acids. The CDR3 spells CASSLVAAWAYEQYF. CDR3 DNA sequence: TGTGCCAGCAGCTTAGTGGCGGCCTGGGCCTACGAGCAGTACTTC.

The chain employs TRBV7-8 and TRBJ2-3; 8 bases align to TRBD2. The trim removed 2 bases at V and 0 bases at J, leaving 7 bases unmatched. CDR1 is SGHVS and CDR2 is FQNEAQ in the germline V gene. The length of the CDR3 is 17 residues. CDR3 loop: CASSLFYGGGSTDTQYF. The CDR3 DNA sequence: TGTGCCAGCAGCTTATTCTACGGCGGGGGGAGCACAGATACGCAGTATTTT.

As to this clone: The same CDR3 arises from other DNA sequences in this sample as well. This sequence joins TRBV11-2 and TRBJ1-2, with a possible D match to TRBD1 (6 bases). CDR1 and CDR2 from the germline V gene are SGHAT and FQNNGV. V lost 1 base, J lost 2 bases, and 11 bases lay in between. The CDR3 has 15 amino acids. DNA for the CDR3: TGTGCCAGCAGCTTAGCCCCAACAGGGAACTATGGCTACACCTTC. It yields the protein CASSLAPTGNYGYTF.

Turning to this clone: Other DNA sequences of this sample code for an identical CDR3. The V gene is TRBV6-5, the J gene TRBJ2-2; no definite D call. The V and J ends lost 11 bases and 0 bases respectively, with 7 bases between them. Germline loops: CDR1 MNHEY, CDR2 SVGAGI. The length of the CDR3 is 12 residues. The CDR3 protein is CASRPNTGELFF. CDR3 bases: TGTGCCTCCAGGCCGAACACCGGGGAGCTGTTTTTT.

CDR3 DNA sequence: TGTGCCAGCAGCTTAAAAGCAGGTAACACTGAAGCTTTCTTT. Translating it yields CASSLKAGNTEAFF. The rearrangement joins TRBV7-9 to TRBJ1-1; D ambiguous. The CDR3 loop spans 14 amino acids. V was cut by 2 bases and J by 2 bases, with 9 bases left in between. Germline values: CDR1 SEHNR, CDR2 FQNEAQ (reference sequence). Looking up the rest from reference TRBV7-9 and TRBJ1-1 gives the full variable domain: DTGVSQNPRHKITKRGQNVTFRCDPISEHNRLYWYRQTLGQGPEFLTYFQNEAQLEKSRLLSDRFSAERPKGSFSTLEIQRTEQGDSAMYLCASSLKAGNTEAFFGQGTRLTVV.